This T cell receptor beta chain was profiled in a study of CD4 T cells in relation to SARS-CoV-2 and coronaviruses. Study-wide results and limits: About 64% of donors had memory CD4+ clonotypes crossrecognizing SARS-CoV-2 and common cold coronavirus spike.

On this clone itself: Antigen: not known.

The CDR3 loop spans 14 amino acids. The germline CDR1 and CDR2 sequences are SGHDT and YYEEEE. V shed 4 bases and J 6 bases; nucleotides not matched to a gene: 3. Naive and memory CD4+ T cells were cultured with CEF, then survey-sequenced. The method was immunoSEQ multiplex PCR; TCRdb's version includes in-frame clones alone and lacks a portion of them. The sample lists some 43,000 clones, approximately 80% occurring once. The receptor was derived from an adult with COVID-19. The rearrangement links TRBV5-6 to TRBJ1-6, with 8 bases matching TRBD1. Sequenced: naive CD4+ T cells from PBMCs, cultured in vitro. This sample's subset: naive CD4+ T cells isolated by negative enrichment. The CDR3 region has the DNA TGTGCCAGCAGCAATGGACAGGGTAATTCACCCCTCCACTTT. Translation gives CASSNGQGNSPLHF.